This TCR beta chain was obtained from a study of identifying expanded T cells in peripheral blood. Findings of the study overall: Technical replicates showed around 1.1 changed clones; roughly two weeks roughly 16; four weeks 19. Variance in clone template counts between approximately two-week samples significantly increased with total template count across all healthy donors.

During the collection period, no donor immune events like infections were recorded. Assay used: immunoSEQ multiplex PCR; TCRdb lists only in-frame clones, some missing. The table includes about 86,000 clones, approximately 85% detected once. Points on this clone: Its antigen remains unknown.

From germline, CDR1 is MNHEY and CDR2 SMNVEV (reference sequence). V lost 2 bases and J lost 0, with 8 bases in between. The CDR3 runs 15 residues. The chain links TRBV27 to TRBJ1-3; D gene ambiguous. This sequence originates from a person aged 18-70 years in good health. Specimen: blood. CDR3: CASSLEGNSGNTIYF. The CDR3 DNA is TGTGCCAGCAGTTTAGAAGGCAACTCTGGAAACACCATATATTTT.